This T cell receptor beta chain was sequenced for a study of T cells in Graves' hyperthyroidism and ophthalmopathy. Study results and caveats: Researchers report that a 13 V-J model separated ophthalmopathy from stable hyperthyroidism.

Patients showing uncontrolled infection, other autoimmune disease, pregnancy or lactation were ineligible. RNA transcripts provided the source from which TCR beta CDR3 regions were amplified. A first-round RT-PCR of the TCR CDR3 used the HTBI primer set. From the multiplex PCR reads, TCRdb called clonotypes with MiXCR, one entry per CDR3 protein. Of 600,000 or so distinct CDR3 sequences listed, approximately 15% are singletons. The V end was cut by 6 bases, the J end by 1 base, with 15 bases between. Per germline, CDR1 ENHRY and CDR2 SYGVKD. This CDR3 spans 15 amino acids. This clonotype was counted ten times or more. Antigen specificity is unknown.

Sequenced input: blood. This chain joins TRBV10-3 and TRBJ2-5; a possible D gene is TRBD1 (6 bases). The source of this sequence is a woman between 18 and 30 years old with Graves' ophthalmopathy. Written as DNA, the CDR3 is TGTGCCATCAGCCCAGGGGTCCTCCTCCAAGAGACCCAGTACTTC. Protein sequence: CAISPGVLLQETQYF.